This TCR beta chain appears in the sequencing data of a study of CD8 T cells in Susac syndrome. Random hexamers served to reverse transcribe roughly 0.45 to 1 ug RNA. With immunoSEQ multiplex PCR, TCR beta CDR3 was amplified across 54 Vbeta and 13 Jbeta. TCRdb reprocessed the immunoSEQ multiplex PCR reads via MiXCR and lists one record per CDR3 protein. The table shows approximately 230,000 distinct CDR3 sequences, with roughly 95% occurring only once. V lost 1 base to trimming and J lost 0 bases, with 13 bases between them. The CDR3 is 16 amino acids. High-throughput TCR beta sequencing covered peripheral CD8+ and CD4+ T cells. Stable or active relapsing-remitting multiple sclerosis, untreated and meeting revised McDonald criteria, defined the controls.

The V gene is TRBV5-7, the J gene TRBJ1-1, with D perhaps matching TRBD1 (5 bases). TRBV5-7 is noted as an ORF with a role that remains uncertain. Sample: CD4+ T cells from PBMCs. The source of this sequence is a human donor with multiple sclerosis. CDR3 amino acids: CASSLFPGSMNTEAFF. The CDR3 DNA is TGTGCCAGCAGCTTGTTCCCAGGGTCCATGAACACTGAAGCTTTCTTT.